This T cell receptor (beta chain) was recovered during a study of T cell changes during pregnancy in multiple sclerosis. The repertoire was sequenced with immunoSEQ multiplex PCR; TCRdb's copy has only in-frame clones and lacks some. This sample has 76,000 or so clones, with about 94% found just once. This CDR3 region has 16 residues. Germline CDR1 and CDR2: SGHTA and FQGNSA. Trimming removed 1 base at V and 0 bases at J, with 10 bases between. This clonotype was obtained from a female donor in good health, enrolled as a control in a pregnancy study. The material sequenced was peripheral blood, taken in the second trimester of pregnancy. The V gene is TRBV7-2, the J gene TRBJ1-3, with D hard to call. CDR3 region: CASSLDGSYSGNTIYF. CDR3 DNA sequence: TGTGCCAGCAGCTTAGATGGCAGTTACTCTGGAAACACCATATATTTT.